This TCR beta chain was captured by sequencing in a study of post-analysis software for immune sequencing data. Study in general: There were relapsing-remitting, secondary progressive and progressive-relapsing multiple sclerosis among the disease courses included. General study findings and limits: Four to six TRBV segments appeared more often in patients than in controls, and TRBV5-6, TRBV5-1 and TRBV20-1 were among these.

With respect to this clonotype: Its specificity is unknown.

The authors incorporated unique molecular identifiers into the TCR beta cDNA libraries. TCRdb reprocessed the PCR reads via MiXCR and lists one record per CDR3 protein. The sample includes roughly 600,000 distinct CDR3 sequences, roughly two fifths of them seen just once. This CDR3 has 14 amino acids. CDR1 MNHEY and CDR2 SMNVEV come from the germline V gene (reference sequence). With 3 bases removed from V and 10 bases from J, the gap between germline ends came to 16 bases. The sequencing sample was made of blood. This TCR derives from a girl aged 5 to 17 with multiple sclerosis. V usage is TRBV27 and J usage is TRBJ2-1; TRBD1 or TRBD2 may be the D gene (5 bases each). CDR3 loop: CASSFDSEGREQFF. CDR3 in DNA: TGTGCCAGCAGTTTTGACAGTGAGGGTAGGGAGCAGTTCTTC.